Each of the 29 T cell receptor beta chains below was sequenced from the same sample in a study of control samples from healthy donors and cancer patients. Sequenced by immunoSEQ multiplex PCR; TCRdb stores in-frame clones only, minus some. The data contain 150,000 to 200,000 clones, 93% of them seen just once; the ten biggest clones take up 4.1%. The specimen sequenced was blood. The receptors originated from a woman in her sixties in good health.

CDR3 bases: TGTGCCAGCAGCCTGACAGGGGGTAATTCACCCCTCCACTTT. Protein product: CASSLTGGNSPLHF. The V call is TRBV13, the J call TRBJ1-6, with TRBD1 matching over 9 bases. V was pared by 5 bases and J by 6 bases, with 2 bases of the junction left unmatched. The CDR3 has 14 amino acids. In germline, CDR1 is PRHDT, CDR2 FYEKMQ (reference sequence). Complete variable domain (other parts from reference TRBV13 and TRBJ1-6): AAGVIQSPRHLIKEKRETATLKCYPIPRHDTVYWYQQGPGQDPQFLISFYEKMQSDKGSIPDRFSAQQFSDYHSELNMSSLELGDSALYFCASSLTGGNSPLHFGNGTRLTVT.

This clone came up once. This chain joins TRBV6-6 and TRBJ2-7; D perhaps matches TRBD2 (6 bases). The CDR3 has 14 amino acids. Looked up from germline, CDR1 is MNHNY and CDR2 is SVGAGI (reference sequence). Trimming left V 3 bases short and J 4 bases short, with 13 bases between. The CDR3 is CASSYPASEYEQYF. The CDR3 nucleotides are TGTGCCAGCAGTTATCCGGCTAGCGAGTACGAGCAGTACTTC.

This chain connects TRBV7-8 to TRBJ2-5, with 13 bases identical to TRBD2. The CDR3 extends over 17 amino acids. Germline CDR1 SGHVS, CDR2 FQNEAQ. Losses at the gene ends were 5 bases for V and 1 base for J; bases not matched to a gene: 7. CDR3: CASSPSLAGGSQETQYF. CDR3 bases: TGTGCCAGCAGCCCCTCACTAGCGGGGGGGTCCCAAGAGACCCAGTACTTC.

The V call is TRBV2, the J call TRBJ2-5; possibly TRBD1 for D (5 bases). Deletions cut 5 bases from V and 2 bases from J, with 9 bases between. Per germline, CDR1 SNHLY and CDR2 FYNNEI. CDR3 length equals 13 residues. The CDR3 protein is CASSSTVQETQYF. The DNA of the CDR3 is TGTGCCAGCAGTTCGACAGTTCAAGAGACCCAGTACTTC.

This clone was counted a single time. V and J are TRBV11-3 and TRBJ1-3, with TRBD1 as a possible D gene (6 bases). This CDR3 has 16 residues. Trimming removed 1 base at V and 2 bases at J, with 12 bases between. Germline CDR1 and CDR2: SGHNT and YENEEA. This CDR3 reads CASSLAGRGTGNTIYF. The CDR3 nucleotides read TGTGCCAGCAGCTTAGCCGGCAGGGGAACTGGAAACACCATATATTTT.

The CDR3, as DNA: TGCGCCAGTACCCCTGACGGACTCAACTATGGCTACACCTTC. Its protein is CASTPDGLNYGYTF. The V call is TRBV5-1, the J call TRBJ1-2, with D unclear. The CDR3 loop spans 14 amino acids. Deletions cut 8 bases from V and 2 bases from J, with 16 bases between. Germline loops: CDR1 SGHRS, CDR2 YFSETQ.

V is TRBV20-1 and J is TRBJ2-1; D is unclear. Germline lookup yields CDR1 DFQATT and CDR2 SNEGSKA (reference sequence). With 6 bases removed from V and 3 bases from J, the gap between germline ends came to 3 bases. This CDR3 contains 10 residues. CDR3 sequence (DNA): TGCAGTGCCCGCTACAATGAGCAGTTCTTC. Translation: CSARYNEQFF.

The rearrangement uses TRBV13 and TRBJ1-1; 8 bases are shared with TRBD1. CDR3 size: 14 residues. The germline V gene has CDR1 PRHDT and CDR2 FYEKMQ (reference sequence). V was pared by 5 bases and J by 4 bases, with 6 bases of the junction left unmatched. CDR3 region: CASSTHDRGTEAFF. The DNA of the CDR3 is TGTGCCAGCAGCACCCACGACAGGGGCACTGAAGCTTTCTTT.

The V call is TRBV6-2 or TRBV6-3, the J call TRBJ2-2; D not resolved. Trimming removed 5 bases at V and 5 bases at J, with 9 bases between. The CDR3 length is 13 residues. Germline-derived CDR1 and CDR2 are MNHEY and SVGEGT. The CDR3 DNA follows: TGTGCCAGCAGTGCCCGGCGGACCGGGGAGCTGTTTTTT. Protein product: CASSARRTGELFF.

The chain links TRBV6-6 to TRBJ1-6, with TRBD1 matching 10 bases. Germline CDR1 and CDR2: MNHNY and SVGAGI (reference sequence). The V and J ends lost 6 bases and 8 bases, in that order; junction bases with no gene match: 4. The CDR3 is 14 residues long. The CDR3 sequence: CASSSDRGYSPLHF. CDR3 bases: TGTGCCAGCAGCTCGGACAGGGGGTATTCACCCCTCCACTTT.

This sequence joins TRBV18 and TRBJ1-4; 12 bases map to TRBD1. Germline V lookup: CDR1 KGHSH, CDR2 LQKENI. The length of the CDR3 is 15 residues. V lost 2 bases, J lost 14 bases, and 9 bases stayed unmatched. CDR3 protein: CASSPEGQGAGWLFF. The CDR3 DNA sequence: TGTGCCAGCTCACCAGAGGGACAGGGGGCTGGCTGGCTGTTTTTT.

As regards this clone: Other DNA sequences within the sample encode an identical CDR3. The chain carries TRBV5-1 and TRBJ2-5; the D gene is possibly TRBD1 (5 bases). The CDR3 has 16 residues. Germline assignment: CDR1 SGHRS and CDR2 YFSETQ. V lost 0 bases and J lost 1, with 13 bases in between. CDR3 residues: CASSLVGAGAQETQYF. CDR3 nucleotides: TGCGCCAGCAGCTTGGTTGGGGCCGGTGCCCAAGAGACCCAGTACTTC.

The chain couples TRBV7-3 to TRBJ1-1; possibly TRBD1 for D (6 bases). With 6 bases removed from V and 3 bases from J, the gap between germline ends came to 23 bases. There are 17 residues in the CDR3. Germline-derived CDR1 and CDR2 are SGHTA and FQGTGA. The CDR3, as DNA: TGTGCCAGCAGGAAACAGGGAGAGAGTCTTGTGCACACTGAAGCTTTCTTT. Translation: CASRKQGESLVHTEAFF.

The chain recombines TRBV6-5 with TRBJ1-4, with D maybe TRBD1 (5 bases). The germline V gene encodes CDR1 MNHEY and CDR2 SVGAGI. V shed 0 bases and J shed 8 bases, with 13 bases lying between them. CDR3 length: 15 amino acids. CDR3 residues: CASSYSGVVGEKLFF. CDR3 sequence (DNA): TGTGCCAGCAGTTACTCAGGGGTTGTTGGCGAAAAACTGTTTTTT.

The chain uses TRBV27 and TRBJ1-1, with D tentatively TRBD1 (5 bases). Trimming left V 2 bases short and J 5 bases short, with 15 bases between. There are 15 residues in the CDR3. Germline V gene data show CDR1 as MNHEY and CDR2 as SMNVEV (reference sequence). The CDR3 reads CASSLRGEGRTEAFF. The CDR3 DNA is TGTGCCAGCAGTTTAAGGGGCGAGGGTCGGACTGAAGCTTTCTTT.

This chain joins TRBV7-9 and TRBJ1-1; possibly TRBD1 for D (5 bases). The germline V gene encodes CDR1 SEHNR and CDR2 FQNEAQ (reference sequence). V dropped 3 bases and J dropped 1 base, with 9 bases sitting between them. The CDR3 has 14 residues. CDR3 in amino acids: CASSFSTENTEAFF. The CDR3 DNA reads as TGTGCCAGCAGCTTCTCGACAGAGAACACTGAAGCTTTCTTT.

The chain combines TRBV12-5 with TRBJ1-2; 7 bases line up with TRBD1. V lost 2 bases and J lost 7; bases outside the gene matches: 4. CDR1 and CDR2 (germline): LGHNT, FRNRAP. CDR3 length: 13 residues. CDR3 sequence: CASGLTGAGGYTF. CDR3 coding DNA: TGTGCTAGTGGTTTGACAGGGGCGGGTGGCTACACCTTC.

This chain uses TRBV5-6 with TRBJ2-5, with 7 bases that match TRBD1. Germline V gives CDR1 SGHDT, CDR2 YYEEEE. The CDR3 sequence is 16 residues long. The trim removed 5 bases at V and 4 bases at J, leaving 14 bases unmatched. CDR3 sequence (DNA): TGTGCCAGCAGGGAAAACAGGGGCAGCGGTTTAGAGACCCAGTACTTC. This codes for CASRENRGSGLETQYF.

The gene calls are TRBV15 and TRBJ1-5, with D possibly being TRBD1 (5 bases). Germline V gives CDR1 LNHNV, CDR2 YYDKDF (reference sequence). V lost 7 bases to trimming and J lost 4 bases, with 8 bases between them. CDR3 length: 12 residues. The CDR3 loop is CATNRPNQPQHF. The DNA of the CDR3 is TGTGCCACCAACAGGCCGAATCAGCCCCAGCATTTT. The variable domain in full, with the rest retrieved from reference TRBV15 and TRBJ1-5, is DAMVIQNPRYQVTQFGKPVTLSCSQTLNHNVMYWYQQKSSQAPKLLFHYYDKDFNNEADTPDNFQSRRPNTSFCFLDIRSPGLGDTAMYLCATNRPNQPQHFGDGTRLSIL.

The V call is TRBV18, the J call TRBJ2-7; 7 positions agree with TRBD1. CDR3 length: 14 amino acids. Germline CDR1 KGHSH, CDR2 LQKENI. V lost 4 bases to trimming and J lost 0 bases; unmatched junction nucleotides: 3. The CDR3 loop reads CASSLRDSSYEQYF. CDR3 sequence (DNA): TGTGCCAGCTCACTTCGGGACAGCTCCTACGAGCAGTACTTC.

The rearrangement uses TRBV6-5 and TRBJ1-1; D gene unclear. The CDR3 totals 14 residues. V lost 8 bases to trimming and J lost 4 bases, with 17 bases between them. Germline V lookup: CDR1 MNHEY, CDR2 SVGAGI. The CDR3 bases are TGTGCCAGCTTGGTTTTTGTTGAGGGCACTGAAGCTTTCTTT. Residues: CASLVFVEGTEAFF.

The chain has TRBV7-8 and TRBJ2-1; 11 nucleotides agree with TRBD2. The J segment lost 7 bases and the V segment lost 4 bases, leaving 0 bases of the junction unmatched. CDR3 length equals 13 residues. CDR1 SGHVS and CDR2 FQNEAQ come from the germline V gene. The CDR3 coding sequence is TGTGCCAGCAGCTGGACTAGCGGGAATGAGCAGTTCTTC. This codes for CASSWTSGNEQFF.

The V gene is TRBV4-1, the J gene TRBJ1-2; D is unresolved. CDR3 length: 13 residues. V was pared by 4 bases and J by 7 bases, with 13 bases between. CDR1 is MGHRA, CDR2 YSYEKL, per germline. CDR3 sequence reads: CASSLNQVGGYTF. CDR3 sequence (DNA): TGCGCCAGCAGCCTGAACCAAGTTGGTGGCTACACCTTC.

The V gene is TRBV3-1 (or the pseudogene TRBV3-2), the J gene TRBJ2-2, with D perhaps TRBD1 or TRBD2 (5 bases each). CDR1 is LGHDT and CDR2 is YNNKEL in the germline V gene (reference sequence). This CDR3 contains 14 residues. The V gene lost 2 bases and the J gene lost 4 bases, with 8 bases spanning the gap. The CDR3 loop is CASSQRGSTGELFF. Written as DNA, the CDR3 is TGTGCCAGCAGCCAACGGGGCAGCACCGGGGAGCTGTTTTTT.

The chain carries TRBV7-9 and TRBJ1-5, with D tentatively TRBD1 (5 bases). Germline lookup yields CDR1 SEHNR and CDR2 FQNEAQ (reference sequence). The V end was cut by 5 bases, the J end by 3 bases, with 5 bases between. CDR3 size: 12 residues. The CDR3 region has the DNA TGTGCCAGCAGCGGGGCCAATCAGCCCCAGCATTTT. Translating it yields CASSGANQPQHF.

J is TRBJ1-4 and V is TRBV10-3; 10 nucleotides line up with TRBD1. Germline loops: CDR1 ENHRY, CDR2 SYGVKD. V was pared by 3 bases and J by 8 bases, with 9 bases of the junction left unmatched. The length of the CDR3 is 16 residues. Here the CDR3 reads CAISETWTGGNEKLFF. The CDR3 DNA follows: TGTGCCATCAGTGAAACCTGGACAGGGGGGAACGAAAAACTGTTTTTT.

Turning to this clone: The junction differs from germline at one of its ends, possibly a read error. This chain links TRBV30 with TRBJ1-1; TRBD1 is a possible D gene (6 bases). This CDR3 comprises 10 residues. Germline loops: CDR1 GTSNPN, CDR2 SVGIG (reference sequence). The CDR3 DNA follows: TGTGCCTGGAGTGTAGACAGGCTGGTCTTT. Translating it yields CAWSVDRLVF.

This sequence joins TRBV7-9 and TRBJ1-1; D uncertain. CDR1 SEHNR and CDR2 FQNEAQ come from the germline V gene (reference sequence). Trimming took 3 bases from V and 5 from J, leaving 4 bases between them. There are 11 residues in the CDR3. The CDR3 is CASSFVTEAFF. The CDR3 coding sequence is TGTGCCAGCAGCTTCGTAACTGAAGCTTTCTTT.

The V gene is TRBV7-9, the J gene TRBJ1-1; no reliable D call. The V gene lost 4 bases and the J gene lost 0 bases, with 21 bases spanning the gap. Germline V CDR1 and CDR2: SEHNR, FQNEAQ (reference sequence). This CDR3 has 18 residues. The chain's CDR3 is CASSYPAGRGVMNTEAFF. The DNA for the CDR3 is TGTGCCAGCAGCTATCCTGCCGGCCGCGGAGTTATGAACACTGAAGCTTTCTTT.